What follows is one T cell receptor beta chain and its context. Its cognate antigen is unknown. This sample was taken from a study of post-analysis software for immune sequencing data. The J segment lost 7 bases and the V segment lost 3 bases, leaving 7 bases of the junction unmatched. The CDR3 loop spans 15 amino acids. Per the germline V gene, CDR1 is LNHDA and CDR2 is SQIVND (reference sequence). Study-wide findings and caveats: When patients were compared with controls, 4 or 5 TRBV segments were more frequent, TRBV5-6, TRBV5-1 and TRBV20-1 among them.

cDNA libraries of TCR beta carried unique molecular identifiers. TCRdb recomputed calls from the PCR reads with MiXCR, one row per CDR3 protein. The sample includes 700,000 to 800,000 distinct CDR3 sequences, 25% to 30% of them seen just once. This clonotype was obtained from a girl aged 5-17 years with multiple sclerosis. The sequenced sample was blood. This rearrangement joins TRBV19 to TRBJ2-1; 9 positions agree with TRBD1. CDR3 sequence reads: CASSIQGQGYNEQFF. The CDR3, as DNA: TGTGCCAGTAGTATTCAAGGACAGGGGTATAATGAGCAGTTCTTC.